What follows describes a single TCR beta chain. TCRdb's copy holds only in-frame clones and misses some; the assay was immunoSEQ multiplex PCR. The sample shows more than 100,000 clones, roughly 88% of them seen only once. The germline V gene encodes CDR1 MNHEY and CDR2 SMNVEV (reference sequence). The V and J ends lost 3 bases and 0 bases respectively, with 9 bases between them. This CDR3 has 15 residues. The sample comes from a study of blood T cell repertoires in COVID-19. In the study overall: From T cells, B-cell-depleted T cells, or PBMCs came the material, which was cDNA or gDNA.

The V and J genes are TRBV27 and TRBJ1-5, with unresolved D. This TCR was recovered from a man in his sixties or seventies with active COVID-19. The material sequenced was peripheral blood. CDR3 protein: CASSLGTDSNQPQHF. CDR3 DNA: TGTGCCAGCAGTTTGGGCACGGATAGCAATCAGCCCCAGCATTTT.